The clone carrying this TCR beta chain was detected only a few times. The sample is drawn from a study of blood T cell repertoires in COVID-19. Study information: COVID-19 samples collected from the United States, Italy and Spain covered acute and convalescent phases. In each case, the material was cDNA or gDNA derived from T cells, B-cell-depleted T cells, or PBMCs.

Authors' processing steps: Quantification of nucleated cells was approximated via reference gene primer amplification. Measured with immunoSEQ multiplex PCR; TCRdb has only the in-frame clones, and not every one. Clone size and V and J calls were adopted from that table, with D and trimming inferred from the DNA. The table records fewer than 85,000 clones, approximately 80% of them present only once. This CDR3 comprises 16 residues. From germline, CDR1 is SGHAT and CDR2 FQNNGV. V was pared by 4 bases and J by 5 bases, with 10 bases of the junction left unmatched. The clonotype was recovered from a woman older than 75 with active or convalescent COVID-19. Source material: peripheral blood. V is TRBV11-2 and J is TRBJ2-5, with 10 positions matching TRBD2. DNA for the CDR3: TGTGCCAGCAGCTCGTGGGAACTAGCGGGACGGGAGACCCAGTACTTC. Protein product: CASSSWELAGRETQYF.